Listed here are 5 T cell receptor beta chains from one sample, sequenced in a study of cytomegalovirus exposure and HLA in healthy donors. PCR involved 60 Vbeta and 13 Jbeta primers. Assay used: immunoSEQ multiplex PCR; TCRdb lists only in-frame clones, some missing. The sample has around 75,000 clones, approximately 78% seen once. The sequenced sample consisted of PBMCs. The receptor set was obtained from a man aged 35 to 55 in good health and CMV-seronegative.

This clone was counted a single time. This sequence joins TRBV19 and TRBJ1-1; perhaps TRBD1 as D (5 bases). V gave up 7 bases and J gave up 2 bases, with 17 bases separating them. The CDR3 runs 15 residues. Germline V lookup: CDR1 LNHDA, CDR2 SQIVND (reference sequence). For the CDR3, the DNA is TGTGCCAGTACCTTGTCCGGGACTTTTAACACTGAAGCTTTCTTT. Amino acids: CASTLSGTFNTEAFF.

The chain carries TRBV30 and TRBJ2-7; TRBD1 matches at 8 bases. The ends lost 4 bases at V and 5 bases at J; junction bases unmatched: 10. Germline V gives CDR1 GTSNPN, CDR2 SVGIG (reference sequence). This CDR3 is 14 amino acids long. For the CDR3, the DNA is TGTGCCTGGAATCATGGACAGGGCCGCGACGAGCAGTACTTC. The encoded protein is CAWNHGQGRDEQYF.

V is TRBV11-2 and J is TRBJ1-6; D unclear. Germline V lookup: CDR1 SGHAT, CDR2 FQNNGV. The CDR3 is 14 amino acids. With 8 bases removed from V and 10 bases from J, the gap between germline ends came to 18 bases. This CDR3 is CASGGREGGSPLHF. DNA of the CDR3: TGTGCCAGCGGCGGGAGGGAGGGAGGCTCACCCCTCCACTTT.

The V gene is TRBV4-2, the J gene TRBJ1-1; D ambiguous. This CDR3 is 16 amino acids long. Trimming removed 0 bases at V and 2 bases at J, with 13 bases between. Germline V gene lookup returns CDR1 LGHNA and CDR2 YNFKEQ. DNA for the CDR3: TGTGCCAGCAGCCAAGATTGGTCCGGGATTAACACTGAAGCTTTCTTT. Translated: CASSQDWSGINTEAFF.

V is TRBV28 and J is TRBJ1-5; 9 bases fit TRBD1. Germline V CDR1 and CDR2: MDHEN, SYDVKM. With V trimmed by 5 bases and J by 7 bases, 9 bases remained unmatched. The CDR3 contains 15 residues. Written as DNA, the CDR3 is TGTGCCAGCAGTCCTACAGGGGGCGCGGGGCAGCCCCAGCATTTT. It codes for CASSPTGGAGQPQHF.